One and the same sample provided the 9 T cell receptor beta chains below, sequenced in a study of T-cell reconstitution after alpha-beta-depleted transplantation in children (dated by TCRdb to about 2016). The treatment or condition tag for this specimen amounts to: allogeneic hematopoietic cell transplantation with graft depleted of TCRalphabeta T cells and CD19 B cells. Libraries came from PCR. Instrument on record: Illumina HiSeq 2500. TCR library preparation used molecular barcoding, with unique molecular identifiers applied to normalize quantification of the TCRbeta repertoire. TCRdb itself trimmed the public reads at Q25 with fastp, ran MiXCR and retained productive beta chains. Rows with a matching CDR3 protein are joined into one entry that keeps the most common DNA and genes. The sample contains under 850,000 distinct CDR3 sequences, around 13% of them found a single time. The ten most abundant clones make up around 0.76% of the sample.

Sequencing was performed on PBMCs, taken before TCRalphabeta/CD19-depleted stem cell transplant. These receptors originate from a girl aged 2-10 years with congenital amegakaryocytic thrombocytopenia, due to receive a stem cell transplant.

This clonotype was seen ten or more times. V and J are TRBV12-3 or TRBV12-4 and TRBJ2-1; no clear D gene. CDR3 size: 14 residues. The V end lost 3 bases, the J end lost 0 bases, and 6 bases lay between the germline ends. CDR3 DNA: TGTGCCAGCAGTTTTCATAACTCCTACAATGAGCAGTTCTTC. It specifies CASSFHNSYNEQFF.

Ten or more counts support this clonotype. This sequence joins TRBV20-1 and TRBJ2-1, with 12 bases that match TRBD2. Losses at the gene ends were 1 base for V and 4 bases for J; bases not matched to a gene: 5. The V gene's germline CDR1 is DFQATT and CDR2 SNEGSKA (reference sequence). The CDR3 sequence is 16 residues long. This CDR3 is CSARGTSGRRYNEQFF. CDR3 DNA sequence: TGCAGTGCTAGAGGTACTAGCGGGAGGAGGTACAATGAGCAGTTCTTC.

In its sample, this clonotype was seen a few times. This chain connects TRBV7-7 to TRBJ2-6, with D possibly being TRBD2 (5 bases). Germline CDR1 reads SSHAT; CDR2 reads FNYEAQ (reference sequence). The length of the CDR3 is 17 residues. V was trimmed by 5 bases and J by 2 bases, leaving 16 bases between them. The CDR3 reads CASSAELVKAGANVLTF. CDR3 coding DNA: TGTGCCAGCAGCGCCGAACTAGTTAAAGCTGGGGCCAACGTCCTGACTTTC.

This clonotype was counted at least ten times. The chain joins TRBV20-1 to TRBJ1-3, with 11 bases lining up with TRBD1. The germline gives CDR1 DFQATT, CDR2 SNEGSKA (reference sequence). The CDR3 loop spans 14 amino acids. V was pared by 6 bases and J by 2 bases, with 3 bases of the junction left unmatched. The CDR3 region is CSARTGGAGNTIYF. The CDR3 region has the DNA TGCAGTGCCCGGACAGGGGGCGCTGGAAACACCATATATTTT.

This clonotype was detected ten times or more. This chain links TRBV20-1 with TRBJ1-2, with D unresolved. CDR1 and CDR2 from the germline V gene are DFQATT and SNEGSKA (reference sequence). V dropped 0 bases and J dropped 2 bases, with 10 bases sitting between them. This CDR3 spans 14 amino acids. The CDR3 region has the DNA TGCAGTGCTAGAGACTTCTGGACGAACTATGGCTACACCTTC. It encodes CSARDFWTNYGYTF.

This clonotype was detected a few times. The chain is built from TRBV5-1 and TRBJ2-3; D gene uncertain. V dropped 2 bases and J dropped 4 bases, with 8 bases sitting between them. This CDR3 has 13 residues. From germline, CDR1 is SGHRS and CDR2 YFSETQ. The CDR3 spells CASSLPNSDTQYF. CDR3 DNA: TGCGCCAGCAGCTTACCTAATTCAGATACGCAGTATTTT.

This clonotype was seen at least ten times. The genes are TRBV20-1 and TRBJ2-7; 7 bases map to TRBD2. The CDR3 totals 14 residues. Germline V lookup: CDR1 DFQATT, CDR2 SNEGSKA (reference sequence). J lost 2 bases, V lost 6 bases, and 10 bases had no gene match. This CDR3 reads CSALVIAGAYEQYF. The CDR3 DNA reads as TGCAGTGCCTTAGTGATAGCGGGCGCCTACGAGCAGTACTTC.

This clonotype was detected many times. V usage is TRBV2 and J usage is TRBJ2-1; D perhaps matches TRBD1 (5 bases). This CDR3 region has 15 residues. V lost 6 bases and J 3 bases, leaving 15 bases between the germline ends. Germline assignment: CDR1 SNHLY and CDR2 FYNNEI. The CDR3 sequence: CASRKTPDSYNEQFF. The DNA for the CDR3 is TGTGCCAGCAGGAAGACCCCAGACAGCTACAATGAGCAGTTCTTC.

This chain joins TRBV15 and TRBJ2-7, with TRBD2 matching 8 bases. This CDR3 contains 19 residues. Unmatched junction bases numbered 20, after V lost 0 bases and J lost 7 bases. CDR1 and CDR2 (germline): LNHNV, YYDKDF (reference sequence). CDR3 protein: CATSRDRAISLAGGREQYF. Here the CDR3 DNA reads TGTGCCACCAGCAGAGATAGAGCTATCTCTCTAGCGGGCGGGAGGGAGCAGTACTTC. Combining the CDR3 with reference TRBV15 and TRBJ2-7 gives the whole variable domain DAMVIQNPRYQVTQFGKPVTLSCSQTLNHNVMYWYQQKSSQAPKLLFHYYDKDFNNEADTPDNFQSRRPNTSFCFLDIRSPGLGDTAMYLCATSRDRAISLAGGREQYFGPGTRLTVT.